The sequence of this T cell receptor beta chain was determined in a study of cytotoxic CD8 clonotypes in ibrutinib-treated CLL. Study details: Patients: over 9 relapsed/refractory, approximately 15 treatment-naive, approximately 18 IGHV unmutated.

With regard to this clone: Its antigen is as yet unknown.

TCR beta libraries used approximately 2 micrograms of genomic DNA from cryopreserved PBMCs. Between the trimmed V and J ends, which lost 5 bases and 8 bases, there was a span of 19 bases. CDR1 and CDR2 from the germline V gene are SGHDT and YYEEEE. The CDR3 totals 15 residues. Overall study results and limits: Patients had baseline clonality above age-matched healthy donors, and this clonality moved with circulating CD8+ T-cell counts. Baseline levels were approached again at progression, after clonality had risen at ibrutinib response.

Measured with immunoSEQ multiplex PCR; TCRdb has only the in-frame clones, and not every one. The sample records more than 75,000 clones, 75% to 80% being singletons. The sequencing used PBMCs, collected after 24 months of ibrutinib treatment. V usage is TRBV5-6 and J usage is TRBJ1-4, with no clear D. This TCR derives from a human donor with chronic lymphocytic leukemia. The CDR3 region is CASRSARTLGEKLFF. In DNA form, the CDR3 reads TGTGCCAGCAGATCGGCCAGGACCCTTGGCGAAAAACTGTTTTTT.